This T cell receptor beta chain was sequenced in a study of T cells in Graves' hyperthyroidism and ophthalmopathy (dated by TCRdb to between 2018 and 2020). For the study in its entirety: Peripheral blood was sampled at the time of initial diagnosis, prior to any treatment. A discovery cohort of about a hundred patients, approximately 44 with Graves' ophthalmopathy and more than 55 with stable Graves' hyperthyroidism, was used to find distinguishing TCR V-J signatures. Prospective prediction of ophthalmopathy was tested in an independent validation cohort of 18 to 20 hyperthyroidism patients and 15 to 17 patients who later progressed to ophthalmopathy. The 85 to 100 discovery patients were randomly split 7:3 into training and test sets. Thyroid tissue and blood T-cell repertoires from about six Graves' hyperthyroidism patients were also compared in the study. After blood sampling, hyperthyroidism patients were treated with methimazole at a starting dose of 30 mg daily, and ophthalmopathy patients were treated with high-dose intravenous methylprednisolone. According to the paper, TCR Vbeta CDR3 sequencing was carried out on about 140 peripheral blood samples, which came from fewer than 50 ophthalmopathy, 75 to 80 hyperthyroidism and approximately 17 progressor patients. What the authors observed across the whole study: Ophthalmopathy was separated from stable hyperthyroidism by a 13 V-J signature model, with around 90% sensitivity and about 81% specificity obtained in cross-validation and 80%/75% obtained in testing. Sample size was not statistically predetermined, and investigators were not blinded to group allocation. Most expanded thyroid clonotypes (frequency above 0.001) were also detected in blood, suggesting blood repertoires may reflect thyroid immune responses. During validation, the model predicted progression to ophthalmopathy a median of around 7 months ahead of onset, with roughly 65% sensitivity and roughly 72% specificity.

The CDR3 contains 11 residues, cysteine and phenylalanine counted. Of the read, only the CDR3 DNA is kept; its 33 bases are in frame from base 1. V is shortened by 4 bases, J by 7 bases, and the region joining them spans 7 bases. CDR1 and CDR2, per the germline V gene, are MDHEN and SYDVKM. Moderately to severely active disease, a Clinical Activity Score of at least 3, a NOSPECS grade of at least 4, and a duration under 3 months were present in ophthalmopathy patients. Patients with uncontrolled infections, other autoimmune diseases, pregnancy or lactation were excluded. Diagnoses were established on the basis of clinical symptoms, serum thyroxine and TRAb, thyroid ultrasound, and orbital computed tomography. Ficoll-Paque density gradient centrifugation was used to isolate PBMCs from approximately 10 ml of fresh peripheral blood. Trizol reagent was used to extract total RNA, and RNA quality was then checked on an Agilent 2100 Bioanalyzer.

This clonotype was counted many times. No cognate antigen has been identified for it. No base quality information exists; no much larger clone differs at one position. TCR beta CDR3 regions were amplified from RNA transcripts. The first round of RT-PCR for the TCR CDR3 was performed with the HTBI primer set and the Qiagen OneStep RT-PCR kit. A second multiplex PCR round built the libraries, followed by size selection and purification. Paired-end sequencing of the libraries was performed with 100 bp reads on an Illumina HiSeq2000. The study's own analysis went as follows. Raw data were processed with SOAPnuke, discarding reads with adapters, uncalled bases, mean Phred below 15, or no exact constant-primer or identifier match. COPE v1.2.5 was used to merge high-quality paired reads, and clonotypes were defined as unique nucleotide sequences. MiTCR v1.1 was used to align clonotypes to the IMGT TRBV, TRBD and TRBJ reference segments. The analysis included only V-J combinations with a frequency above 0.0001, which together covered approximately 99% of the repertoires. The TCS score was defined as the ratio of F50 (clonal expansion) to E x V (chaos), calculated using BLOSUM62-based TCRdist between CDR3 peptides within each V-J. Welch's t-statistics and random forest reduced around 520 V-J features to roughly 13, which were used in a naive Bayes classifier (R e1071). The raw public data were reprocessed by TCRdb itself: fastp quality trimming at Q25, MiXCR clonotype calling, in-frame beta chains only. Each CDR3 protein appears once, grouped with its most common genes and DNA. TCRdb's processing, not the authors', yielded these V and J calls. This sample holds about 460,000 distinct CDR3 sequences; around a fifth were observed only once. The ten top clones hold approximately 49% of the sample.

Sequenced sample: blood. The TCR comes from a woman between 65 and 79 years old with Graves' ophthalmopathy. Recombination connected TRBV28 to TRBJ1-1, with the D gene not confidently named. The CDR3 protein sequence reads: CASSSGFEAFF. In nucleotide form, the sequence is TGTGCCAGCAGTTCCGGGTTTGAAGCTTTCTTT.